The 3 T cell receptor beta chains given below trace back to one sample, sequenced in a study of cytomegalovirus exposure and HLA in healthy donors. With 60 Vbeta and 13 Jbeta primers, the PCR was carried out. Sequencing was performed with immunoSEQ multiplex PCR; in TCRdb, only in-frame clones are kept and a portion is missing. Recorded for this sample: about 200,000 clones. Sequenced material: PBMCs. The receptors come from a boy between 10 and 17 years old in good health and CMV-seronegative.

This chain links TRBV4-2 with TRBJ2-7; 7 bases are a match to TRBD1. Germline V gives CDR1 LGHNA, CDR2 YNFKEQ. The CDR3 loop spans 14 amino acids. J gave up 3 bases and V 1 base, and 3 bases lay outside the gene matches. The CDR3 DNA follows: TGTGCCAGCAGCCAAGGGCAGGGGGTCTACGAGCAGTACTTC. The encoded protein is CASSQGQGVYEQYF.

CDR3 amino acids: CASSQVGAGGYGELFF. The CDR3 bases are TGTGCCAGCAGCCAAGTAGGAGCAGGGGGCTACGGGGAGCTGTTTTTT. The V and J genes are TRBV14 and TRBJ2-2, with 8 bases aligning to TRBD1. The CDR3 totals 16 residues. Trimming removed 1 base from V and 7 bases from J; junction bases left unmatched: 8. Germline values: CDR1 SGHDN, CDR2 FVKESK. The entire variable domain, with the rest obtained from reference TRBV14 and TRBJ2-2, is as follows: EAGVTQFPSHSVIEKGQTVTLRCDPISGHDNLYWYRRVMGKEIKFLLHFVKESKQDESGMPNNRFLAERTGGTYSTLKVQPAELEDSGVYFCASSQVGAGGYGELFFGEGSRLTVL.

The rearrangement joins TRBV28 to TRBJ1-2; TRBD1 might be the D (6 bases). CDR1 and CDR2 from the germline V gene are MDHEN and SYDVKM. The germline V and J ends were trimmed by 6 bases and 2 bases, with 16 bases remaining between them. The CDR3 length is 15 residues. The CDR3 region is CASSPPPQGNYGYTF. In DNA, the CDR3 is TGTGCCAGCAGCCCTCCCCCACAGGGAAACTATGGCTACACCTTC.